The entry below describes one T cell receptor (beta chain). This specimen comes from a study of blood T cell repertoires in COVID-19. This table comes from immunoSEQ multiplex PCR, and its TCRdb copy is limited to in-frame clones, with some not included. There are approximately 140,000 clones in the sample; roughly 87% occur only once, and under 4.5% lies in the top ten. The CDR3 length is 13 residues. Trimming pared 0 bases from V and 6 bases from J, leaving 7 bases between. CDR1 SGHRS and CDR2 YFSETQ come from the germline V gene. The rearrangement links TRBV5-1 to TRBJ2-1; no definite D call. The receptor was isolated from a woman aged 40-49 years who had been exposed to COVID-19. The sample consisted of PBMCs or T cells enriched from blood (not recorded which). CDR3 amino acids: CASSLDRSNEQFF. CDR3 in DNA: TGCGCCAGCAGCTTGGATAGGAGCAATGAGCAGTTCTTC.